This TCR beta chain was observed in a study of human T cells and chemical hapten exposure. The study, taken as a whole, reports: Compared to controls, expanded TCRs made significantly more large clusters of similar CDR3s.

The library gave individual cDNA molecules unique molecular identifiers. Each CDR3 protein gets one entry after TCRdb re-called the RACE reads with MiXCR. The sample lists 95,000 to 150,000 distinct CDR3 sequences, approximately 13% occurring once. The length of the CDR3 is 16 residues. The trim removed 2 bases at V and 0 bases at J, leaving 4 bases unmatched. Germline lookup yields CDR1 SGHTA and CDR2 FQGNSA. A few counts support this clonotype. Its matching antigen is unknown. Time point defined: pre-sensitization, week 0. This sample's treatment: therapeutic diphenylcyclopropenone sensitization with weekly scalp DPC. Donors, patients with alopecia ranging from 18 to 70 years old and judged suitable for DPC, provided samples. The authors' total RNA extraction used unfractionated whole blood.

The receptor was isolated from a woman aged 18-29 years with alopecia areata. Some clones in this sample may be carry-over from other donors' samples. The chain employs TRBV7-2 and TRBJ2-3; 8 bases line up with TRBD1. The sequenced sample was whole blood, obtained in connection with sensitization to the hapten diphenylcyclopropenone (DPC). The CDR3 DNA reads TGTGCCAGCAGCTTAAGGTGGACAGGGAGCACAGATACGCAGTATTTT. Residues: CASSLRWTGSTDTQYF.